This T cell receptor (beta chain) is from a study of blood T cell repertoires in COVID-19. The CDR3 has 15 residues. Germline V lookup: CDR1 KGHDR, CDR2 SFDVKD. Between the trimmed V and J ends, which lost 4 bases and 0 bases, there was a span of 11 bases. Under the authors' procedure: Cell counts per sample came from amplifying reference gene primers. The data were produced by immunoSEQ multiplex PCR, yet TCRdb's version contains in-frame clones alone and is incomplete. V, J and clone size are those of that table, while D and trimming were read from the DNA. Of fewer than 250,000 clones in the sample, roughly 80% were seen once.

This receptor was identified in a man aged 30 to 39 with active or convalescent COVID-19. Sequencing was carried out using peripheral blood. The chain couples TRBV24-1 to TRBJ1-1; D uncertain. CDR3: CATSDSGRMNTEAFF. CDR3 in DNA: TGTGCCACCAGTGACAGCGGTCGAATGAACACTGAAGCTTTCTTT.